Below are 11 T cell receptor beta chains sequenced from a single sample in a study of T cell clones after liver transplantation. Clones were sequenced by immunoSEQ multiplex PCR, and TCRdb holds only the in-frame ones, with some missing. The repertoire holds tens of thousands of clones, nearly 95% seen once, with over 0.75% in the top ten. Specimen: CD4+ T cells from blood, collected roughly 26 months after liver transplant. All receptors derive from a human patient who received a liver transplant. Some of the T cells might come from the graft donor.

The V and J genes are TRBV19 and TRBJ2-3; D tentatively reads TRBD1 or TRBD2 (6 bases each). V lost 7 bases to trimming and J lost 3 bases, with 11 bases between them. The CDR3 consists of 13 residues. Germline V gene lookup returns CDR1 LNHDA and CDR2 SQIVND (reference sequence). CDR3 in amino acids: CASTRGRTDTQYF. The CDR3 bases are TGTGCCAGTACGAGGGGGAGGACAGATACGCAGTATTTT.

The chain links TRBV9 to TRBJ2-1; D unclear. CDR3 size: 14 residues. Germline values: CDR1 SGDLS, CDR2 YYNGEE. Trimming left V 4 bases short and J 15 bases short, with 23 bases between. The CDR3 DNA reads TGTGCCAGCAGCCCAAAAACGTCGGTGAATAGCCTGTTCTTC. This sequence encodes CASSPKTSVNSLFF. Full variable domain (missing parts from reference TRBV9 and TRBJ2-1): DSGVTQTPKHLITATGQRVTLRCSPRSGDLSVYWYQQSLDQGLQFLIQYYNGEERAKGNILERFSAQQFPDLHSELNLSSLELGDSALYFCASSPKTSVNSLFFGPGTRLTVL.

The chain joins TRBV5-1 to TRBJ2-3; TRBD1 agrees at 8 bases. Germline V gene sequence: CDR1 SGHRS, CDR2 YFSETQ. The V and J ends lost 4 bases and 8 bases, in that order; junction bases with no gene match: 9. CDR3 size: 14 residues. CDR3: CASSEETGAVTQYF. The CDR3 nucleotides are TGCGCCAGCAGCGAGGAGACAGGGGCAGTTACGCAGTATTTT.

J is TRBJ2-7 and V is TRBV11-3, with D possibly TRBD2 on 6 matching bases. V gave up 1 base and J gave up 3 bases, with 7 bases separating them. The CDR3 extends over 13 amino acids. Germline CDR1 is SGHNT and CDR2 is YENEEA. The CDR3 is CASSLVEGYEQYF. DNA of the CDR3: TGTGCCAGCAGCTTAGTGGAGGGCTACGAGCAGTACTTC.

V usage is TRBV2 and J usage is TRBJ2-5, with no clear D. The germline V gene encodes CDR1 SNHLY and CDR2 FYNNEI. This CDR3 contains 12 residues. V was trimmed by 2 bases and J by 3 bases, leaving 4 bases between them. The CDR3 bases are TGTGCCAGCAGTGAACGAGAAGAGACCCAGTACTTC. Amino acid sequence: CASSEREETQYF.

The chain joins TRBV9 to TRBJ2-3, with 9 bases that match TRBD1. This CDR3 has 17 amino acids. J was trimmed by 7 bases and V by 3 bases; bases with no gene match: 15. Germline CDR1 SGDLS, CDR2 YYNGEE. The CDR3 spells CASSALEGQGARNTQYF. CDR3 in DNA: TGTGCCAGCAGCGCATTGGAGGGACAGGGCGCGAGAAATACGCAGTATTTT.

In DNA, the CDR3 is TGTGCCAGCAGTATCCGACAGGGGATGGCAAACACCATATATTTT. It is translated as CASSIRQGMANTIYF. The chain couples TRBV28 to TRBJ1-3; 8 bases line up with TRBD1. Germline V gene data show CDR1 as MDHEN and CDR2 as SYDVKM. The CDR3 covers 15 residues. V lost 5 bases to trimming and J lost 6 bases; unmatched junction nucleotides: 9.

The chain uses TRBV27 and TRBJ2-7; 10 positions match TRBD1. The germline gives CDR1 MNHEY, CDR2 SMNVEV (reference sequence). The CDR3 sequence is 14 residues long. The ends lost 4 bases at V and 4 bases at J; junction bases unmatched: 4. This chain's CDR3 is CASSSGTGEYEQYF. For the CDR3, the DNA is TGTGCCAGCAGTTCTGGGACAGGGGAATACGAGCAGTACTTC.

The rearrangement uses TRBV7-9 and TRBJ1-4; 9 nucleotides match TRBD1. Germline CDR1 is SEHNR and CDR2 is FQNEAQ (reference sequence). The CDR3 spans 15 residues. V shed 5 bases and J 7 bases; nucleotides not matched to a gene: 8. The CDR3 loop reads CASSTDRTGAEKLFF. The DNA for the CDR3 is TGTGCCAGCAGCACAGACCGGACAGGGGCTGAAAAACTGTTTTTT.

The chain employs TRBV4-2 and TRBJ2-5; D possibly corresponds to TRBD1 (5 bases). The CDR3 covers 14 residues. Germline V gives CDR1 LGHNA, CDR2 YNFKEQ. V lost 4 bases and J lost 4, with 13 bases in between. The CDR3 nucleotides read TGTGCCAGCAGCCCTGCCGGGCAGGGAGAGACCCAGTACTTC. This codes for CASSPAGQGETQYF.

V usage is TRBV6-1 and J usage is TRBJ1-1; D not resolved. V was cut by 5 bases and J by 0 bases, with 7 bases left in between. Germline assignment: CDR1 MNHNS and CDR2 SASEGT. The CDR3 spans 13 residues. The CDR3 bases are TGTGCCAGCAGTACAGTCTTGAACACTGAAGCTTTCTTT. Translating gives CASSTVLNTEAFF.